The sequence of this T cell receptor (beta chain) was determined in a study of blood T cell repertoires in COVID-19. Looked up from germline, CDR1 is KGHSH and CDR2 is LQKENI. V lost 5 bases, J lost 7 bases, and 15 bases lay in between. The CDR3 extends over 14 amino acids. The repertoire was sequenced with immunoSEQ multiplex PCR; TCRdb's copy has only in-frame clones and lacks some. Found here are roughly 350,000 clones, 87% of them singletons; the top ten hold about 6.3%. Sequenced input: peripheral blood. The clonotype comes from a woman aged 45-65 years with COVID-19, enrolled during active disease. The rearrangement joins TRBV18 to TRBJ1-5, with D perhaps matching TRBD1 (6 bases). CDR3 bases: TGTGCCAGCTCAGAAACAGGGATAAGACAGCCCCAGCATTTT. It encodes CASSETGIRQPQHF.